The TCR beta chain described here comes from a study of cytomegalovirus exposure and HLA in healthy donors (dated by TCRdb to about 2017). With regard to the full study: In an earlier analysis of roughly 500 of the donors, 276 Gb of sequence data and 120 million or so unique TCR beta sequences from 150 million to 200 million T cells were reported. An early release covering just under 650 HLA-typed donors comprised roughly 300 gigabases of sequencing data and tens of millions of unique TCR sequences. The genetic ancestry cluster associated with self-reported Caucasian donors included roughly four fifths of the 300 to 400 genotyped donors. The aim of the study was to test whether cataloging public T cell receptors could identify signatures of past pathogen exposure. The T cell repertoires of about 700 subjects were profiled by immunosequencing and related to cytomegalovirus serostatus. Along with the approximately 700-subject first cohort, a separate validation cohort of around 110 different subjects was used. High-throughput TCR immunosequencing, statistical association of individual TCRs with disease status, and machine learning were combined to predict cytomegalovirus infection status. A later analysis re-examined previously published TCR beta repertoires from roughly 720 donors and added high-resolution HLA genotyping to investigate patterns of TCR occurrence. Rather than using new phenotypic data, the later analysis identified candidate immune exposures from TCR beta sequences and from how often those sequences occurred across donors. An earlier analysis of around 640 of the donors used high-throughput TCR beta sequencing to judge whether each TCR beta V gene segment behaved as functional or pseudogenic. Donor age, sex, ethnicity and CMV serostatus were compiled alongside the repertoire data. A later genetic analysis used genome-wide SNP genotypes for about 60% of the roughly 670 donors, treating that subset as a discovery cohort. Every repertoire in the discovery cohort had been generated on one and the same sequencing platform. Class I and class II HLA loci were covered by the typing at four-digit resolution. Typing coverage differed by locus: A, B, C, DRB1 and DQB1 were typed in roughly 620-630 donors, DQA1 in roughly 510, DPA1 in some 570, and DPB1 in about 450. Four to six DR-DQ haplotypes were handled as single units for association and clustering, since linkage in the cohort was strong. Among around 400 genotyped donors of the cohort, an average of roughly 230,000 unique TCR beta nucleotide sequences was sequenced per donor, of which roughly 17% were non-productive.

In total, approximately 700 healthy bone marrow donors made up the cohort. At the time of sampling, all cohort members were nominally healthy, though unrecorded immune exposures were likely present. The donor tested CMV seropositive, placing the donor among the approximately 310 seropositive members of the cohort. Each donor provided a peripheral blood sample, and peripheral blood mononuclear cells were used for TCR beta sequencing. The Qiagen DNeasy Blood Extraction Kit was used to extract genomic DNA from the blood cell samples. The germline V end is reduced by 7 bases and the J end by 0 bases; junction bases left unmatched: 4. There are 14 amino acids in the CDR3, from cysteine to phenylalanine inclusive. Just the 42-base CDR3 DNA is kept, in frame starting at base 1. The germline V gene specifies SQVTM as CDR1 and ANQGSEA as CDR2. Receptors were amplified or captured by the immunoSEQ multiplex PCR assay. For the multiplex PCR, a mixture combining 60 forward primers for TCR Vbeta segments and 13 reverse primers for TCR Jbeta segments was used. The CDR3 region of rearranged TCR beta genes was amplified from genomic DNA with a multiplex PCR assay. The Illumina HiSeq System was used to sequence the amplified TCR beta libraries as 87-base-pair reads. Processing in the source paper ran as follows. A later analysis tallied 75 million to 95 million unique TCR beta chains across the 640 or so repertoires, and some 12 million of those chains were shared by two or more donors. A nearest-neighbor algorithm error-corrected the raw reads and collapsed the reads into unique sequences, merging closely related sequences to remove PCR and sequencing errors. CDR3 sequences were aligned to IMGT reference sequences to assign V, D and J gene segments. For a sequence to be retained, at least a six-nucleotide match to both a V gene segment and a J gene segment was required. A rearrangement counted as productive if the CDR3 had no stop codons and remained in frame with V and J, and every other rearrangement counted as non-productive. Following IMGT convention, CDR3 was defined as the stretch from the second conserved V-encoded cysteine to the conserved J-encoded phenylalanine. The earlier analysis of about 590 of the donors excluded sequences that lacked an unambiguous match to a single V gene segment. An earlier analysis of about 590 of the donors classified V segments as functional when productive rearrangements were above 56.7% and as segregating when the standard deviation between donors was above 5%. A statistical classification framework was built to diagnose cytomegalovirus status from the catalog of TCR beta chain sequences. V and J gene assignment, in a later analysis, came from comparing TCR nucleotide sequences with IMGT/GENE-DB human TR gene sequences. The TCRdist pipeline was used in a later analysis to assign CDR3 sequences and most-parsimonious VDJ recombination scenarios. In a later analysis, each TCR beta chain was defined by its CDR3 amino acid sequence together with its V-gene family, and reads without a unique V-gene family were excluded. As a way to deal with suspected cross-contamination and a sequencing artifact, a later analysis dropped hundreds of nucleotide sequences that were highly shared and had low generation probability. In a later analysis, a clonal expansion index for each public chain was calculated from normalized within-repertoire ranks of inferred template counts. Generation probabilities in a later analysis came from a VDJ recombination model fitted to out-of-frame rearrangements, and those results were checked against IGoR. In a later analysis, hypergeometric tests were used to score TCR-TCR, TCR-HLA and TCR-CMV co-occurrence, with a repertoire-size bias correction applied to TCR pairs. False discovery rates were estimated in a later analysis by permuting HLA or CMV assignments 20 times. In a later analysis, co-occurring TCRs were grouped using DBSCAN, and TCRdist sequence similarity was added for clustering within HLA-allele-positive subsets. Co-occurrence clustering excluded repertoires with fewer than 30,000 or more than 120,000 public chains, plus five with anomalous nucleotide sharing. As stored in TCRdb, this immuneACCESS dataset retains in-frame rearrangements with V and J assigned. A fraction of the clones does not appear; measured against another copy, unresolved V genes explain less than half of the discrepancy, and the remainder lacks a known reason. The V and J calls and the clone size are those of that table, but D and trimming were determined from the DNA. The table for this sample lists some 140,000 clones; around 9% of them were counted only once. The ten largest account for 6% to 7.5% of the sample.

Remarks on this clone: Its antigen has not been determined. No much larger clonotype is one base removed from it; base qualities were not supplied.

The investigation overall reported the following: This cohort had only TCR beta chains sequenced, and the lack of alpha or paired-chain data limited which features could be detected. A cluster of highly shared sequence variants was judged likely to be a technical artifact of the sequencing pipeline. A later analysis reported that several top co-occurrence clusters appeared linked to parvovirus B19, influenza, CMV and Epstein-Barr virus. Correlated functional status among segregating V segments might be attributable to linkage disequilibrium, but an unknown experimental factor could not be ruled out. Because HLA typing was unavailable for some donors at each locus, only the typed subset was used in association tests. In a later analysis, HLA-associated TCR beta chains were found to be more clonally expanded and to have lower generation probabilities than equally common non-associated chains. Immune exposure information for the cohort was limited to CMV serostatus. Because counts were too low, some 16 rarely observed V segments, including chromosome 9 orphons, were excluded from the earlier analysis of 587 of the donors. In a later genetic analysis, a missense DCLRE1C variant was associated with V-gene and J-gene trimming of TCR beta chains, and the association was replicated in an independent cohort. A total of about 180 TCR beta chains were listed by the study as associated with cytomegalovirus. Broadly in line with IMGT annotations, most TCR beta V segments showed up in productive rearrangements about 87% or about 30% of the time in an earlier analysis of several hundred of the donors. Roughly uniform sequencing depth across donors was assumed in presence/absence analyses, although this assumption may not hold. According to a later analysis, most CMV-associated TCR beta chains appeared to be HLA-restricted, and the HLA associations seemed to be driven largely by CMV exposure. At a false discovery rate of 0.05, a later analysis linked around 15,000 TCR beta sequences to specific HLA alleles. According to a later genetic analysis, donors in an Asian-associated ancestry cluster had fewer N-insertions in productive TCRs than the approximately 690-donor mean. Most TCR sequences were observed very rarely across donors, whereas some public TCRs were present in many individuals. When HLA alleles, especially DR and DQ, strongly co-occurred, TCR associations were difficult to assign to individual alleles. A further reported finding was that TCR beta sequences accurately predicted the HLA-A and HLA-B alleles for most subjects in the first cohort. In a later analysis, the rate of TCR association differed among HLA loci, with DRB1 alleles having the most associated TCRs and HLA-C alleles having the fewest. It was suggested by the authors that the approach could potentially be generalized to other disease states and immunological phenotypes. Some IMGT-functional V segments, including TRBV6-2 and TRBV6-3, could not be distinguished by the 87-base-pair reads and were therefore excluded. Cytomegalovirus status was reported to be diagnosed by the classifier with high specificity and sensitivity in both the original and validation cohorts. In vitro tests confirmed that three of the cytomegalovirus-associated TCR beta chains recognize cytomegalovirus antigens.

Sequenced material: PBMCs. This TCR came from a woman between 35 and 50 years old in good health and CMV-seropositive. The receptor chain draws on TRBV29-1 and TRBJ2-1; TRBD1 aligns with 9 central bases. The CDR3 here reads CSAGQGSSYNEQFF. The DNA is TGCAGCGCCGGACAGGGGAGCTCCTACAATGAGCAGTTCTTC.